A single TCR beta chain is shown here with its context. Repertoires were generated with immunoSEQ multiplex PCR, while TCRdb's copy carries only in-frame clones and drops some. In the table there are over 200,000 clones, 85% to 90% of which are singletons. V dropped 3 bases and J dropped 10 bases, with 16 bases sitting between them. CDR1 and CDR2 (germline): MNHEY, SMNVEV (reference sequence). This CDR3 comprises 15 residues. The data derive from a study of blood T cell repertoires in COVID-19. Sequencing used peripheral blood. The source is a man between 50 and 59 years old with COVID-19, enrolled during active disease. The rearrangement links TRBV27 to TRBJ1-6, with unresolved D. CDR3 DNA: TGTGCCAGCAGTTTGACTGGACTCAGATACTCACCCCTCCACTTT. This sequence encodes CASSLTGLRYSPLHF.